This T cell receptor beta chain is drawn from a study of T cell responses to AZD1222 COVID-19 vaccine. The CDR3 sequence is 16 residues long. With 4 bases removed from V and 4 bases from J, the gap between germline ends came to 19 bases. Using immunoSEQ multiplex PCR, the repertoire was profiled, and TCRdb retains in-frame clones only, with some absent. The data hold approximately 220,000 clones, with roughly 91% observed a single time. The V gene is TRBV5-3, the J gene TRBJ2-3; TRBD2 might be the D (7 bases). TRBV5-3 is known as an ORF, though its function is uncertain. The clonotype was recovered from an adult in good health. Sequenced material: peripheral blood, taken on day 0 of MenACWY control vaccination. CDR3 nucleotide sequence: TGTGCCAGAAGCCCCTCCTACGGGGGGCACCCAGATACGCAGTATTTT. It specifies CARSPSYGGHPDTQYF.